The clone carrying this T cell receptor (beta chain) was counted many times. Its antigen is still unknown. This record belongs to a study of T cell repertoires in cytomegalovirus infection. In TCRdb, the reads were re-called with MiXCR into one record per CDR3 protein. The profile shows 150,000 or so distinct CDR3 sequences, 5% to 6.5% of them singletons. General observations from the study: In two of eight donors, the top clonotype was HLA-C-restricted CMV-specific.

This CDR3 comprises 13 residues. The germline V gene has CDR1 SGHDT and CDR2 YYEEEE. Trimming pared 0 bases from V and 5 bases from J, leaving 8 bases between. The specimen was PBMCs. This sequence joins TRBV5-6 and TRBJ2-5; D call uncertain. This clonotype was obtained from a human donor in good health (CMV status not recorded). Some clones in this sample may be carry-over from other donors' samples. The CDR3 loop reads CASSLDQRETQYF. The CDR3 DNA reads TGTGCCAGCAGCTTGGACCAGCGCGAGACCCAGTACTTC. The full variable domain, in which reference TRBV5-6 and TRBJ2-5 provide the parts outside the CDR3, is DAGVTQSPTHLIKTRGQQVTLRCSPKSGHDTVSWYQQALGQGPQFIFQYYEEEERQRGNFPDRFSGHQFPNYSSELNVNALLLGDSALYLCASSLDQRETQYFGPGTRLLVL.